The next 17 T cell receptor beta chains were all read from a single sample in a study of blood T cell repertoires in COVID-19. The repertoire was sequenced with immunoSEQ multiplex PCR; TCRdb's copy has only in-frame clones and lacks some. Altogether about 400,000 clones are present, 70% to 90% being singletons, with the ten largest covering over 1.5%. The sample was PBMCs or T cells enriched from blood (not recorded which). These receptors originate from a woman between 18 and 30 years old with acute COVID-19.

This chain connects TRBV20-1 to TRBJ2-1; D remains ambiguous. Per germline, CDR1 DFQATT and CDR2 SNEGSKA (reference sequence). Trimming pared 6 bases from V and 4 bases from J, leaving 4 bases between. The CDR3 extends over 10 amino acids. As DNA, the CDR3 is TGCAGTGCCCCGTACAATGAGCAGTTCTTC. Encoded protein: CSAPYNEQFF.

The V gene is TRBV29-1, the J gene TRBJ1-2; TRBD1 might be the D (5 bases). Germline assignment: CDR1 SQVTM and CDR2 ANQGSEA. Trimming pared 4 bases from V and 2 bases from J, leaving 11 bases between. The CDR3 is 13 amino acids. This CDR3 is CSVGVRENYGYTF. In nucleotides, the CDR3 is TGCAGCGTTGGGGTCAGGGAAAACTATGGCTACACCTTC.

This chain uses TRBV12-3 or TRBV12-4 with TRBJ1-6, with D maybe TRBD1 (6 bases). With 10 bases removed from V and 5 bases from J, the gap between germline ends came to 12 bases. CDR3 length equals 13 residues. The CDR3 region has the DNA TGTGCCACCTCCCACAGGGATAATTCACCCCTCCACTTT. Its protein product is CATSHRDNSPLHF.

The CDR3 nucleotides read TGTGCCAGCAGCCCACCTAGCGGGGCCCAAACGCAGTATTTT. The encoded protein is CASSPPSGAQTQYF. The chain links TRBV5-4 to TRBJ2-3, with 9 bases matching TRBD2. The trim removed 4 bases at V and 9 bases at J, leaving 9 bases unmatched. CDR3 size: 14 residues. Germline V gene sequence: CDR1 SGHNT, CDR2 YYREEE (reference sequence).

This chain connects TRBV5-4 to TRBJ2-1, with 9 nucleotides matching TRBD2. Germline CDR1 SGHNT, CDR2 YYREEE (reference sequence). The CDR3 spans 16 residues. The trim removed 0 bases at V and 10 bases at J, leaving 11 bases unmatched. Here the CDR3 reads CASSLDAGGPYTEQFF. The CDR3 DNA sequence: TGTGCCAGCAGCTTGGATGCGGGGGGGCCGTATACCGAGCAGTTCTTC.

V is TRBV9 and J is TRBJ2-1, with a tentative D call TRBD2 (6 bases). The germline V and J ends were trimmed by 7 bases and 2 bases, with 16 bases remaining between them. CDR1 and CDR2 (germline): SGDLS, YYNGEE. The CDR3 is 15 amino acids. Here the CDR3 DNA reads TGTGCCAGCTCCTCAGGAGGGAGTCCCTACAATGAGCAGTTCTTC. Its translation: CASSSGGSPYNEQFF.

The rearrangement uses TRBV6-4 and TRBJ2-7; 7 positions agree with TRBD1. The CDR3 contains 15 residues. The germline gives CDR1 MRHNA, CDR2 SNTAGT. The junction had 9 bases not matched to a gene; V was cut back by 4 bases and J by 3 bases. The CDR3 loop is CASSADGGQFYEQYF. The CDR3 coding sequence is TGTGCCAGCAGTGCCGATGGGGGACAGTTCTACGAGCAGTACTTC.

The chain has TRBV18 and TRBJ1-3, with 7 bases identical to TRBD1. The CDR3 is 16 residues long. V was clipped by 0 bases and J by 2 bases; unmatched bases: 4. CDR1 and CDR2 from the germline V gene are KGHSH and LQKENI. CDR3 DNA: TGTGCCAGCTCACCACCCGCGACAGGGACTGGAAACACCATATATTTT. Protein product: CASSPPATGTGNTIYF. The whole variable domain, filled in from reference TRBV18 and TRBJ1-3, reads NAGVMQNPRHLVRRRGQEARLRCSPMKGHSHVYWYRQLPEEGLKFMVYLQKENIIDESGMPKERFSAEFPKEGPSILRIQQVVRGDSAAYFCASSPPATGTGNTIYFGEGSWLTVV.

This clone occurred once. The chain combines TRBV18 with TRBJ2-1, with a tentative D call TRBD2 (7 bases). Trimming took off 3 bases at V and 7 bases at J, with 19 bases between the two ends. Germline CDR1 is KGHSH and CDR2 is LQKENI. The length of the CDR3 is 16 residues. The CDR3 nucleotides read TGTGCCAGCTCACCTAAAGGGGGGGGTTCTACGAATGAGCAGTTCTTC. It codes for CASSPKGGGSTNEQFF.

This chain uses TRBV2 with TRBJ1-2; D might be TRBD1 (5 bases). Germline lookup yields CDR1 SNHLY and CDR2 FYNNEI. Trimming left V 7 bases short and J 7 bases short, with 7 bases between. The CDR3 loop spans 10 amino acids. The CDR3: CASKGFGYTF. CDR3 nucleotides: TGTGCCAGCAAGGGGTTTGGCTACACCTTC.

CDR3 loop: CASSIRDRGRADTQYF. Written as DNA, the CDR3 is TGTGCCAGCAGCATCCGGGACAGGGGGCGCGCAGATACGCAGTATTTT. The chain employs TRBV7-2 and TRBJ2-3; 12 bases are shared with TRBD1. The germline V gene encodes CDR1 SGHTA and CDR2 FQGNSA. Trimming removed 5 bases from V and 4 bases from J; junction bases left unmatched: 7. This CDR3 region has 16 residues.

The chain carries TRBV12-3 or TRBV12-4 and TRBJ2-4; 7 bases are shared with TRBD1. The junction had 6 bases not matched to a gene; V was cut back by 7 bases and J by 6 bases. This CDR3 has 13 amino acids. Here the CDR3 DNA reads TGTGCCAGCACCCCGGGACAGCTAAACATTCAGTACTTC. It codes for CASTPGQLNIQYF.

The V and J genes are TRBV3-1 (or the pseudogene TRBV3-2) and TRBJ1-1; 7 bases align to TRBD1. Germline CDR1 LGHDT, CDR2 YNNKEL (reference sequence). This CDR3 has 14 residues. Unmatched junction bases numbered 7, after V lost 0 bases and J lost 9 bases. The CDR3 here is CASSQDVGQEQAFF. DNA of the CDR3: TGTGCCAGCAGCCAAGATGTCGGACAGGAGCAAGCTTTCTTT.

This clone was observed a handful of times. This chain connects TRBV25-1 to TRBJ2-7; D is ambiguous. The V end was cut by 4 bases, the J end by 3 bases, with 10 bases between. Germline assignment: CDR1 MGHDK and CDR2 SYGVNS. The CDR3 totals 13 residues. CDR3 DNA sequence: TGTGCCAGCAGTGGAATTACAGTCTACGAGCAGTACTTC. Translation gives CASSGITVYEQYF.

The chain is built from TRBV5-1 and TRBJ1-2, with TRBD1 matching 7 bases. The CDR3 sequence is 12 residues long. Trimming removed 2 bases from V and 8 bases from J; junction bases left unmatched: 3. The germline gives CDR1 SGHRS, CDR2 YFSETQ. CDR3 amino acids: CASSLGGRGYTF. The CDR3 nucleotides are TGCGCCAGCAGCTTAGGGGGCAGAGGCTACACCTTC.

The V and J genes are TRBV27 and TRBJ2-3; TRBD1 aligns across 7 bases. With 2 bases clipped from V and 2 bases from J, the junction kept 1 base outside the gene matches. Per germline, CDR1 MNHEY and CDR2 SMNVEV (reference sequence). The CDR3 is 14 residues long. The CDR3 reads CASSLRGLTDTQYF. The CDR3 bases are TGTGCCAGCAGTTTAAGGGGGCTCACAGATACGCAGTATTTT.

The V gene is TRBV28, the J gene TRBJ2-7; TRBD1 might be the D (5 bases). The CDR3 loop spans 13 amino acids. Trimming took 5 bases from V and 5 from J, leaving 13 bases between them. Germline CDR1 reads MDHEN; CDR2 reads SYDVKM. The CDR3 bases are TGTGCCAGCAGTCACCAGGGTCACGACGAGCAGTACTTC. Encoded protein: CASSHQGHDEQYF.